This T cell receptor beta chain was identified in a study of blood T cell repertoires in COVID-19. Overall study context: Sites in the United States, Italy and Spain provided acute and convalescent COVID-19 samples. The cDNA or gDNA used as material had been derived from T cells, B-cell-depleted T cells, or PBMCs.

One Seattle source followed patients from active infection through their disease course. Trimming took 1 base from V and 6 from J, leaving 10 bases between them. The CDR3 totals 13 residues. Per germline, CDR1 SGDLS and CDR2 YYNGEE. Per the study methods: Reference gene primer amplification in the assay estimated nucleated cell counts. The table came from immunoSEQ multiplex PCR; TCRdb's copy has only in-frame clones and leaves some out. V, J and clone size were drawn from that table, and D and trimming were deduced from the DNA. The table shows 150,000 to 200,000 clones, with approximately 80% occurring only once.

This chain joins TRBV9 and TRBJ1-1; maybe TRBD1 (5 bases). The TCR sequence derives from a woman aged 40 to 50 with COVID-19, enrolled during active disease. The sequenced sample was peripheral blood. In DNA, the CDR3 is TGTGCCAGCAGCGTAACTGGGGCCTCTGAAGCTTTCTTT. This codes for CASSVTGASEAFF.